This TCR beta chain was retrieved from a study of T cell changes during pregnancy in multiple sclerosis. This CDR3 is 14 amino acids long. From germline, CDR1 is SGHDT and CDR2 YYEEEE. The V and J ends lost 2 bases and 5 bases, in that order; junction bases with no gene match: 6. The protocol was immunoSEQ multiplex PCR, while the TCRdb copy is restricted to in-frame clones and leaves out a portion. Of some 64,000 clones in the sample, around 91% were seen once. This rearrangement joins TRBV5-6 to TRBJ1-2; 7 nucleotides align to TRBD1. This sample comprised peripheral blood, obtained in the second trimester of pregnancy. The origin of this receptor is a female donor in good health, enrolled as a control in a pregnancy study. The CDR3 spells CASSFRGTAYGYTF. As DNA, the CDR3 is TGTGCCAGCAGCTTTAGAGGGACAGCATATGGCTACACCTTC.